This T cell receptor beta chain was captured in a study of response to subunit inactivated influenza vaccine. General observations from the study: Every seasonal influenza vaccination brings in few new T cells, the authors suggested.

Via MiXCR, TCRdb re-called the RT-PCR reads, giving one row per CDR3 protein. The data show almost 600,000 distinct CDR3 sequences, 14% seen once. A remark on this clonotype: Antigen: not known.

CDR3 length: 13 residues. V shed 6 bases and J shed 6 bases, with 15 bases lying between them. This clonotype was sampled from a man aged 45-65 years who received an inactivated influenza vaccine. The chain is built from TRBV12-3 or TRBV12-4 and TRBJ2-7; D perhaps matches TRBD2 (5 bases). The sequences come from PBMCs from blood, collected roughly 12 days after vaccination. This CDR3 is CASSRTLRAEQYF. CDR3 in DNA: TGTGCCAGCAGCAGGACTCTACGGGCCGAGCAGTACTTC.